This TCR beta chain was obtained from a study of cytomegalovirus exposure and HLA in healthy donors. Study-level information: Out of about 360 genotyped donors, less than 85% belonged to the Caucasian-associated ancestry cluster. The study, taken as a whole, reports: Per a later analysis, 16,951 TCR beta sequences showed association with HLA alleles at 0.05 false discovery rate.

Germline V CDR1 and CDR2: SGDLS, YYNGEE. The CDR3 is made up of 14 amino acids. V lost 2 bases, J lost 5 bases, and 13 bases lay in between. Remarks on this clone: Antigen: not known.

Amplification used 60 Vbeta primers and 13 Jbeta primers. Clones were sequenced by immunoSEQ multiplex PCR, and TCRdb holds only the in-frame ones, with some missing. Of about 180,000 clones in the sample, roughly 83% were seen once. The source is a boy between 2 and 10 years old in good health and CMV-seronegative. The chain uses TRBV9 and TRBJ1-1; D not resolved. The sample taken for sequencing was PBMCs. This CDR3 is CASSVSDGFTEAFF. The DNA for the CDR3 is TGTGCCAGCAGCGTTTCTGACGGGTTTACTGAAGCTTTCTTT. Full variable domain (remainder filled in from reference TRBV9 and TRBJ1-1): DSGVTQTPKHLITATGQRVTLRCSPRSGDLSVYWYQQSLDQGLQFLIQYYNGEERAKGNILERFSAQQFPDLHSELNLSSLELGDSALYFCASSVSDGFTEAFFGQGTRLTVV.